This record covers a single T cell receptor beta chain. The antigen remains undetermined. CD4+ cells were positively selected first, then anti-CD25 beads isolated CD4+CD25+ regulatory T cells. Losses at the gene ends were 4 bases for V and 4 bases for J; bases not matched to a gene: 6. CDR1 SGHDT and CDR2 YYEEEE come from the germline V gene. The CDR3 has 15 amino acids. This specimen belongs to a study of relationships among human T cell subsets. Points from the study as a whole: Over 60% of CD8+ cytotoxic sequences came from clones with over 100 reads. Th1, Th2 and regulatory subsets overlapped substantially in CDR3 sequences.

From mRNA, alpha and beta CDR3 regions were amplified using semiquantitative ARM-PCR. Exponential amplification used communal superprimers after tagged nested gene-specific primers in ARM-PCR. Via MiXCR, TCRdb re-called the multiplex PCR reads, giving one row per CDR3 protein. The sample consists of approximately 14,000 distinct CDR3 sequences, roughly 60% of them appearing once. The source is a man aged 40-50 years in good health. The chain carries TRBV5-6 and TRBJ1-5, with 9 bases fitting TRBD1. The sample taken for sequencing was Tregs sorted from blood. CDR3 sequence reads: CASSGDRVRNQPQHF. The DNA for the CDR3 is TGTGCCAGCAGCGGGGACAGGGTACGAAATCAGCCCCAGCATTTT.